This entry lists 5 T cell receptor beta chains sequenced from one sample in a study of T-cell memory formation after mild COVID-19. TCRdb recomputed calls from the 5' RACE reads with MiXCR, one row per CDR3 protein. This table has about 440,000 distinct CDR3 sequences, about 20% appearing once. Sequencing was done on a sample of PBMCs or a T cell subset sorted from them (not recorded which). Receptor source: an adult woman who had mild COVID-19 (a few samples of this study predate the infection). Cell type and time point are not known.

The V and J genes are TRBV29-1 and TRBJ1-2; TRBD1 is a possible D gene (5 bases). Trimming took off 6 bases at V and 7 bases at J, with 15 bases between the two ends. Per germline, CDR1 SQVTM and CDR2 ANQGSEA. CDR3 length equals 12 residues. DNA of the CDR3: TGCAGCGTACCGGGCCCAGGGTTTGGCTACACCTTC. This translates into CSVPGPGFGYTF.

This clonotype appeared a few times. This chain's CDR3 is CASSQDWAGSSYEQYF. CDR3 coding DNA: TGCGCCAGCAGCCAAGATTGGGCGGGGAGCTCCTACGAGCAGTACTTC. The chain uses TRBV4-1 and TRBJ2-7, with a weak D call TRBD2 (6 bases). The CDR3 is made up of 16 amino acids. CDR1 MGHRA and CDR2 YSYEKL come from the germline V gene. Deletions cut 0 bases from V and 0 bases from J, with 12 bases between.

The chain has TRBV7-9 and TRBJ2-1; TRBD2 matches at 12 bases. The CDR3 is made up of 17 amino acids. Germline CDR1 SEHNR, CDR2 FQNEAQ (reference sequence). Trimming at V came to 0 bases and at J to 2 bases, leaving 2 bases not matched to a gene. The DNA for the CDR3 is TGTGCCAGCAGCTTAGCGGCTAGCGGGAGGGCCTACAATGAGCAGTTCTTC. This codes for CASSLAASGRAYNEQFF.

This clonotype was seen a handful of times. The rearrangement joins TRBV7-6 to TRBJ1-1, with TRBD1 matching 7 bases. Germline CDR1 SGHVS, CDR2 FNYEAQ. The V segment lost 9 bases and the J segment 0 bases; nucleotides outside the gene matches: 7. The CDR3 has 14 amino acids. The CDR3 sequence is CASKGQHMNTEAFF. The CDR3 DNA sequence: TGTGCCAGTAAGGGACAGCACATGAACACTGAAGCTTTCTTT.

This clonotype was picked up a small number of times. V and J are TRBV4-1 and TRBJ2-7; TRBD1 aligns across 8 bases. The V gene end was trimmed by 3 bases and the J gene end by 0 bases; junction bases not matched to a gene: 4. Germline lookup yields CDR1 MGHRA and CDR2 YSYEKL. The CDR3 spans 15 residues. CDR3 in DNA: TGCGCCAGCAGCCAGGGACAGGACCTCTCCTACGAGCAGTACTTC. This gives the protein CASSQGQDLSYEQYF.